The sequence of this T cell receptor (beta chain) was determined in a study of CD8+CD57+ T cells in acquired aplastic anemia. Whole-study context: Sorted CD4+ plus CD8+ cells gave DNA averaging approximately 2.9 ug. Regarding the study as a whole: Simpson's diversity of CD8+ cells was not significantly different in patients compared with controls.

This CDR3 is built from 16 residues. Germline CDR1 reads DFQATT; CDR2 reads SNEGSKA (reference sequence). Trimming stripped 6 bases from V and 0 bases from J, with 20 bases between. Patients included in sequencing had previously demonstrated CD8+CD57+ cell expansion by flow cytometry. Each patient carried a diagnosis of severe acquired aplastic anemia. The template used for profiling TCR beta VDJ and CDR3 was genomic DNA. TCRdb itself ran the reads through MiXCR, one entry per CDR3 protein. The sample lists approximately 250,000 distinct CDR3 sequences, 70% to 85% occurring once. Notes on this clonotype: Its antigen is unknown.

The sequencing input was sorted CD4+, CD8+, or CD8+CD57+ T cells (not recorded which) from PBMCs. The J gene is TRBJ1-1, the V gene TRBV20-1; D gene uncertain. The sequence was obtained from a human donor with aplastic anemia. CDR3 sequence: CSARDLAGDLNTEAFF. In DNA form, the CDR3 reads TGCAGTGCCCGGGATCTAGCGGGAGACCTGAACACTGAAGCTTTCTTT.